Below, 7 T cell receptor beta chains from the same sample are listed, as sequenced in a study of post-analysis software for immune sequencing data (dated by TCRdb to the mid-2010s). Libraries were made using PCR. TCRdb lists the instrument as Illumina HiSeq 2500. To reduce PCR and sequencing biases, unique molecular identifiers were incorporated into the TCR beta cDNA libraries. Using fastp trimming at Q25 and MiXCR clonotype assembly, TCRdb reanalyzed the public sequencing data and kept in-frame beta chains. CDR3 protein duplicates are merged, each entry listing the most common genes and DNA. The sample profile shows roughly 700,000 distinct CDR3 sequences; roughly 30% of them were found once. Clones ranked in the top ten supply under 0.7% of the sample. The research as a whole found: Patients showed significantly higher frequencies than controls for a handful of TRBV segments, among them TRBV5-6, TRBV5-1 and TRBV20-1.

These TCRs' antigens remain unknown. Sequencing input: blood. These receptors all come from a girl aged 5 to 17 with multiple sclerosis.

The table lists this clonotype with a few counts. The chain employs TRBV28 and TRBJ2-5, with D possibly being TRBD1 or TRBD2 (5 bases each). The CDR3 contains 16 residues. CDR1 and CDR2 from the germline V gene are MDHEN and SYDVKM. Trimming took 6 bases from V and 5 from J, leaving 22 bases between them. The CDR3 is CASRVGGLRVGETQYF. CDR3 in DNA: TGTGCCAGCAGAGTCGGAGGCCTCAGGGTTGGCGAGACCCAGTACTTC.

Only a few counts were recorded for this clonotype. The chain couples TRBV7-2 to TRBJ2-1; tentative D call: TRBD2 (6 bases). Between the trimmed V and J ends, which lost 5 bases and 3 bases, there was a span of 14 bases. CDR1 is SGHTA, CDR2 FQGNSA, per germline. The CDR3 loop spans 15 amino acids. Written as DNA, the CDR3 is TGTGCCAGCAGCACTACTAGCACCGGCTACAATGAGCAGTTCTTC. This codes for CASSTTSTGYNEQFF.

This clonotype was counted only a few times. V is TRBV20-1 and J is TRBJ2-3; 12 positions agree with TRBD2. Germline loops: CDR1 DFQATT, CDR2 SNEGSKA (reference sequence). CDR3 size: 16 residues. The V and J ends lost 5 bases and 2 bases, in that order; junction bases with no gene match: 8. Here the CDR3 DNA reads TGCAGTGCTCGCCTTGGACTAGCGGGATCCACAGATACGCAGTATTTT. Its protein is CSARLGLAGSTDTQYF.

V is TRBV7-2 and J is TRBJ2-5; a possible D gene is TRBD2 (5 bases). V was clipped by 4 bases and J by 5 bases, with 11 bases between them. The CDR3 sequence is 13 residues long. CDR1 and CDR2 (germline): SGHTA, FQGNSA. The CDR3 nucleotides read TGTGCCAGCAGCTACCGGGAAAGGGAGACCCAGTACTTC. Translation: CASSYRERETQYF. The variable domain in full, with the rest retrieved from reference TRBV7-2 and TRBJ2-5, is GAGVSQSPSNKVTEKGKDVELRCDPISGHTALYWYRQSLGQGLEFLIYFQGNSAPDKSGLPSDRFSAERTGGSVSTLTIQRTQQEDSAVYLCASSYRERETQYFGPGTRLLVL.

This sequence joins TRBV20-1 and TRBJ1-2; unclear D gene. CDR1 DFQATT and CDR2 SNEGSKA come from the germline V gene (reference sequence). V was pared by 6 bases and J by 5 bases, with 10 bases between. The CDR3 covers 11 residues. The CDR3 sequence: CSANFEYGYTF. CDR3 in DNA: TGCAGTGCAAACTTTGAATATGGCTACACCTTC.

The chain joins TRBV25-1 to TRBJ2-7, with 9 bases identical to TRBD2. The CDR3 spans 14 residues. Germline V gene data show CDR1 as MGHDK and CDR2 as SYGVNS. The trim removed 7 bases at V and 6 bases at J, leaving 10 bases unmatched. The CDR3 coding sequence is TGTGCCAGCACCATAGCGGGAGACCGCGTCGAGCAGTACTTC. Protein sequence: CASTIAGDRVEQYF.

This clonotype appeared a few times. The chain carries TRBV20-1 and TRBJ2-3, with D possibly called TRBD1 or TRBD2 (6 bases each). Germline lookup yields CDR1 DFQATT and CDR2 SNEGSKA (reference sequence). The V gene lost 4 bases and the J gene lost 5 bases, with 22 bases spanning the gap. The CDR3 spans 16 residues. The CDR3: CSANLASPGGRDTQYF. DNA of the CDR3: TGCAGTGCTAATCTAGCCTCACCCGGGGGCAGAGATACGCAGTATTTT.